Below, 18 T cell receptor beta chains from the same sample are listed, as sequenced in a study of OX40 agonist ivuxolimab in advanced cancers. The table came from immunoSEQ multiplex PCR; TCRdb's copy has only in-frame clones and leaves some out. The repertoire holds some 11,000 clones, with around 80% as singletons. This specimen consisted of CD4+ or CD8+ T cells sorted from blood, obtained in a trial of the OX40 agonist ivuxolimab. Every receptor here comes from an adult with an advanced solid tumor such as melanoma, head and neck, liver or kidney cancer.

J is TRBJ2-7 and V is TRBV27; D possibly corresponds to TRBD2 (5 bases). Trimming removed 5 bases at V and 2 bases at J, with 13 bases between. Germline CDR1 and CDR2: MNHEY and SMNVEV (reference sequence). The CDR3 has 14 residues. In DNA form, the CDR3 reads TGTGCCAGCAGTCCCCTGGGAGCAACCTACGAGCAGTACTTC. The encoded protein is CASSPLGATYEQYF.

J is TRBJ2-3 and V is TRBV4-1, with TRBD2 matching over 11 bases. The trim removed 3 bases at V and 3 bases at J, leaving 2 bases unmatched. The CDR3 loop spans 15 amino acids. CDR1 and CDR2 from the germline V gene are MGHRA and YSYEKL. The CDR3 loop reads CASSQGLAETDTQYF. The CDR3 nucleotides read TGCGCCAGCAGCCAGGGACTAGCGGAAACAGATACGCAGTATTTT.

The chain links TRBV2 to TRBJ2-1; 9 bases match TRBD2. The CDR3 consists of 16 residues. CDR1 and CDR2 from the germline V gene are SNHLY and FYNNEI. After removal of 3 bases from V and 0 bases from J, the junction contained 3 bases not matched to a gene. CDR3 loop: CASSDSSGSSYNEQFF. CDR3 in DNA: TGTGCCAGCAGTGATAGTAGCGGGAGCTCCTACAATGAGCAGTTCTTC. Filled out from reference TRBV2 and TRBJ2-1, the complete variable domain reads EPEVTQTPSHQVTQMGQEVILRCVPISNHLYFYWYRQILGQKVEFLVSFYNNEISEKSEIFDDQFSVERPDGSNFTLKIRSTKLEDSAMYFCASSDSSGSSYNEQFFGPGTRLTVL.

This clone was counted a single time. The chain links TRBV4-1 to TRBJ1-1, with D possibly TRBD1 on 5 matching bases. V shed 1 base and J shed 0 bases, with 15 bases lying between them. The CDR3 loop spans 17 amino acids. Germline loops: CDR1 MGHRA, CDR2 YSYEKL. The CDR3 nucleotides read TGCGCCAGCAGCCAAGCTTCCCCGAAGGGGATGAACACTGAAGCTTTCTTT. Protein sequence: CASSQASPKGMNTEAFF.

The chain's CDR3 is CASSGTGGAGTEAFF. In DNA form, the CDR3 reads TGTGCCAGCAGCGGGACAGGGGGCGCGGGCACTGAAGCTTTCTTT. The chain couples TRBV7-9 to TRBJ1-1; 12 bases line up with TRBD1. The CDR3 runs 15 residues. Unmatched junction bases numbered 5, after V lost 5 bases and J lost 4 bases. Germline lookup yields CDR1 SEHNR and CDR2 FQNEAQ (reference sequence).

The gene calls are TRBV5-1 and TRBJ2-7; no firm D call. The CDR3 spans 12 residues. Trimming removed 4 bases at V and 2 bases at J, with 7 bases between. Germline values: CDR1 SGHRS, CDR2 YFSETQ. The CDR3 is CASSKGPYEQYF. As DNA, the CDR3 is TGCGCCAGCAGCAAAGGACCCTACGAGCAGTACTTC.

The chain carries TRBV14 and TRBJ2-1; D gene unclear. Germline V lookup: CDR1 SGHDN, CDR2 FVKESK. V dropped 4 bases and J dropped 0 bases, with 10 bases sitting between them. The CDR3 runs to 15 residues. The CDR3 reads CASSLFLLSYNEQFF. In DNA form, the CDR3 reads TGTGCCAGCAGCCTTTTCCTCCTCTCCTACAATGAGCAGTTCTTC.

This clone was found once. CDR3 loop: CASSLGGPMNTEAFF. In DNA, the CDR3 is TGTGCCAGCAGTTTAGGAGGCCCTATGAACACTGAAGCTTTCTTT. The chain combines TRBV27 with TRBJ1-1; D unclear. The CDR3 totals 15 residues. V lost 2 bases and J 0 bases, leaving 10 bases between the germline ends. Germline V gene sequence: CDR1 MNHEY, CDR2 SMNVEV (reference sequence).

This clone was observed a few times. The chain is built from TRBV15 and TRBJ2-1; TRBD2 matches at 13 bases. The CDR3 consists of 17 residues. Trimming took 0 bases from V and 8 from J; bases not matched to a gene: 7. Germline V gene lookup returns CDR1 LNHNV and CDR2 YYDKDF (reference sequence). CDR3 residues: CATSREVGLAGEDEQFF. The CDR3 DNA sequence: TGTGCCACCAGCAGAGAAGTAGGACTAGCGGGAGAGGATGAGCAGTTCTTC.

The chain uses TRBV7-9 and TRBJ1-2, with no clear D. Germline assignment: CDR1 SEHNR and CDR2 FQNEAQ (reference sequence). The CDR3 runs 13 residues. Trimming pared 5 bases from V and 8 bases from J, leaving 15 bases between. CDR3 sequence: CASSPRTSDGYTF. The CDR3 region has the DNA TGTGCCAGCAGCCCGCGGACCTCGGACGGCTACACCTTC.

The chain joins TRBV7-9 to TRBJ2-1; 12 nucleotides match TRBD1. Germline V lookup: CDR1 SEHNR, CDR2 FQNEAQ (reference sequence). This CDR3 contains 17 residues. J was trimmed by 2 bases and V by 5 bases; bases with no gene match: 7. The chain's CDR3 is CASSGAGQGAPYNEQFF. The DNA for the CDR3 is TGTGCCAGCAGCGGAGCGGGACAGGGGGCCCCCTACAATGAGCAGTTCTTC.

A single count supports this clone. The chain links TRBV4-1 to TRBJ1-2; TRBD1 is a possible D gene (5 bases). The CDR3 has 12 residues. V shed 8 bases and J shed 1 base, with 8 bases lying between them. The germline V gene encodes CDR1 MGHRA and CDR2 YSYEKL. For the CDR3, the DNA is TGCGCCAGCGAGGGGATTAACTATGGCTACACCTTC. The encoded protein is CASEGINYGYTF.

Comment on this clone: The identical CDR3 is also encoded by other nucleotide sequences in the sample. CDR3 in DNA: TGTGCCAGCAGTGAGCTTCCTAGCGACTCCTACGAGCAGTACTTC. Its protein product is CASSELPSDSYEQYF. The chain is built from TRBV6-1 and TRBJ2-7; tentative D call: TRBD2 (6 bases). Germline CDR1 reads MNHNS; CDR2 reads SASEGT. The CDR3 sequence is 15 residues long. Trimming removed 3 bases from V and 0 bases from J, with 12 bases in between.

This clone turned up a few times. V gene TRBV7-6 combines with J gene TRBJ2-1; D unresolved. Between the trimmed V and J ends, which lost 4 bases and 8 bases, there was a span of 6 bases. The CDR3 extends over 11 amino acids. In germline, CDR1 is SGHVS, CDR2 FNYEAQ. CDR3 in amino acids: CASSSTYEQFF. The DNA for the CDR3 is TGTGCCAGCAGCTCGACATATGAGCAGTTCTTC.

V usage is TRBV29-1 and J usage is TRBJ1-1, with 7 bases lining up with TRBD1. The length of the CDR3 is 15 residues. Losses at the gene ends were 3 bases for V and 0 bases for J; bases not matched to a gene: 7. The germline gives CDR1 SQVTM, CDR2 ANQGSEA. For the CDR3, the DNA is TGCAGCGTTGATAGGCCAGGGGGATTGAACACTGAAGCTTTCTTT. Translation gives CSVDRPGGLNTEAFF.

The V call is TRBV7-6, the J call TRBJ2-5; no clear D. V was shortened by 4 bases and J by 2 bases, with 14 bases between the two germline ends. CDR3 length: 15 residues. From germline, CDR1 is SGHVS and CDR2 FNYEAQ. The CDR3 DNA reads TGTGCCAGCAGCTCAACCCCAGGCGGACAAGAGACCCAGTACTTC. Protein sequence: CASSSTPGGQETQYF.

This chain links TRBV27 with TRBJ1-1; TRBD1 agrees at 9 bases. Looked up from germline, CDR1 is MNHEY and CDR2 is SMNVEV (reference sequence). The CDR3 has 14 residues. V was clipped by 6 bases and J by 7 bases; unmatched bases: 9. The CDR3 protein is CASRPGQGPIEAFF. The CDR3 region has the DNA TGTGCCAGCAGACCGGGACAGGGTCCGATTGAAGCTTTCTTT.

V usage is TRBV6-1 and J usage is TRBJ1-5, with D possibly being TRBD1 (5 bases). Trimming stripped 8 bases from V and 3 bases from J, with 17 bases between. This CDR3 is 15 amino acids long. The V gene's germline CDR1 is MNHNS and CDR2 SASEGT. CDR3 sequence (DNA): TGTGCCAGCGTACGGGCAGGGATGGACAATCAGCCCCAGCATTTT. Protein: CASVRAGMDNQPQHF.